The TCR beta chain under discussion was sequenced for a study of blood T cell repertoires in COVID-19. Study summary: COVID-19 samples collected from the United States, Italy and Spain covered acute and convalescent phases. PBMCs, B-cell-depleted T cells, or T cells provided the cDNA or gDNA that made up the material.

The authors' processing: Cell counts per sample came from amplifying reference gene primers. Generated by immunoSEQ multiplex PCR, the TCRdb table keeps only in-frame clones and is missing some. For V, J and clone size, that table is used; D and trimming come from the DNA. The sample carries about 98,000 clones, roughly 82% recorded once. The sample was peripheral blood. The origin of this receptor is a man in his 70s with active or convalescent COVID-19.

This chain's CDR3 is CASSFPLGLVHEQYF. The CDR3 DNA reads as TGTGCCAGCAGCTTCCCGCTCGGACTCGTCCACGAGCAGTACTTC. The V gene is TRBV7-2, the J gene TRBJ2-7; D might be TRBD2 (5 bases). The CDR3 contains 15 residues. Germline values: CDR1 SGHTA, CDR2 FQGNSA. Trimming left V 3 bases short and J 5 bases short, with 17 bases between. The full variable domain, rest sourced from reference TRBV7-2 and TRBJ2-7, is GAGVSQSPSNKVTEKGKDVELRCDPISGHTALYWYRQSLGQGLEFLIYFQGNSAPDKSGLPSDRFSAERTGGSVSTLTIQRTQQEDSAVYLCASSFPLGLVHEQYFGPGTRLTVT.